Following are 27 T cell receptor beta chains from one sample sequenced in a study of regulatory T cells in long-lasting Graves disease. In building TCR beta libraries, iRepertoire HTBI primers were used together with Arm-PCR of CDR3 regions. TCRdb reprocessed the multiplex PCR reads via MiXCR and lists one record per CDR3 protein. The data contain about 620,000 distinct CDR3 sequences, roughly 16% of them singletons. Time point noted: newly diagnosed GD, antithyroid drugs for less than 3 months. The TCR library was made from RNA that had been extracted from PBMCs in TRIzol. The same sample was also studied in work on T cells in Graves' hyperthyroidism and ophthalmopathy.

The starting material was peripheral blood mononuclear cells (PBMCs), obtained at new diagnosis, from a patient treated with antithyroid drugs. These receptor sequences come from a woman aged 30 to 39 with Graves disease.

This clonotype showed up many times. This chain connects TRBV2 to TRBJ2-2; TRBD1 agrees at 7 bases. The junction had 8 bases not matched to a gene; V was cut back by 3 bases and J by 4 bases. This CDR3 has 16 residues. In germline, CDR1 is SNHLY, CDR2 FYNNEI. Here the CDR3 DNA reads TGTGCCAGCAGTGATCCGGGACAGACGGGCACCGGGGAGCTGTTTTTT. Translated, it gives CASSDPGQTGTGELFF.

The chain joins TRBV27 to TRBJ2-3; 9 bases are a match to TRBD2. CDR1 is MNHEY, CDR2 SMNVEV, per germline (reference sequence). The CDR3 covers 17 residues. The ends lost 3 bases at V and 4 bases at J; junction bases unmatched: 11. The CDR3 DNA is TGTGCCAGCAGTTTGCGGAAAGCGGGAGGCTACGCAGATACGCAGTATTTT. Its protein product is CASSLRKAGGYADTQYF.

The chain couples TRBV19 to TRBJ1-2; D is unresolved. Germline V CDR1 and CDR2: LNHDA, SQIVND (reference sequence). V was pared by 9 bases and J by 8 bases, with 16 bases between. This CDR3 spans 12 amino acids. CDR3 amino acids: CASGGRVEGYTF. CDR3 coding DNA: TGTGCCAGCGGAGGACGGGTCGAAGGCTACACCTTC.

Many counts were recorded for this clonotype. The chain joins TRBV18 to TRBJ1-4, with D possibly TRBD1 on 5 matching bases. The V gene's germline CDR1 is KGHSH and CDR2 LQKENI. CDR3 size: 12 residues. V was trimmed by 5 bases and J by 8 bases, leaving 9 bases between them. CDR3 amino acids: CASSSRQEKLFF. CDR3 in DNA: TGTGCCAGCTCATCCCGACAGGAAAAACTGTTTTTT.

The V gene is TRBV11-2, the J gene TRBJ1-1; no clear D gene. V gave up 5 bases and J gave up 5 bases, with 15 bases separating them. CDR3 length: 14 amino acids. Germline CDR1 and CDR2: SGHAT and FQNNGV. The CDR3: CASSPLMVGTEAFF. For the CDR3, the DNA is TGTGCCAGCAGCCCTCTGATGGTGGGGACTGAAGCTTTCTTT.

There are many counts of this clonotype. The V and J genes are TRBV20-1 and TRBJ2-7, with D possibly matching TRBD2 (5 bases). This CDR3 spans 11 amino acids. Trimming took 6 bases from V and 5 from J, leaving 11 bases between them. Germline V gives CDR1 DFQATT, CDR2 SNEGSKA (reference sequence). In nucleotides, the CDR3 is TGCAGTGCCTACGGGGAAAACGAGCAGTACTTC. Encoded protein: CSAYGENEQYF.

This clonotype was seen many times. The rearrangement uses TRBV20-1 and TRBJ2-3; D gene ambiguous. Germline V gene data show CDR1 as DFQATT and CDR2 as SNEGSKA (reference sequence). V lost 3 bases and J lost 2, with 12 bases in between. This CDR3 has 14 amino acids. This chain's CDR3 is CSASVIAATDTQYF. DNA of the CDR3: TGCAGTGCTAGCGTGATCGCGGCCACAGATACGCAGTATTTT.

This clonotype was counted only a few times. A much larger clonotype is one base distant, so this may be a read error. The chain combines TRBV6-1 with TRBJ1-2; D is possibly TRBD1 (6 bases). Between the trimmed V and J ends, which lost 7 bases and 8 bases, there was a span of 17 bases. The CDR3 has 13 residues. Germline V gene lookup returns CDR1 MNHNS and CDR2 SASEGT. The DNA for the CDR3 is TGTGCCAGCACCCTCTGGGGGGCGCAGGGCTACACCTTC. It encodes CASTLWGAQGYTF.

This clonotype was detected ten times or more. CDR3 loop: CASSNGGGFGDEQFF. In DNA, the CDR3 is TGTGCCAGCAGTAACGGCGGGGGCTTTGGGGATGAGCAGTTCTTC. The chain combines TRBV28 with TRBJ2-1, with D tentatively TRBD2 (7 bases). Germline V gene data show CDR1 as MDHEN and CDR2 as SYDVKM. Trimming removed 5 bases at V and 8 bases at J, with 19 bases between. The CDR3 has 15 amino acids.

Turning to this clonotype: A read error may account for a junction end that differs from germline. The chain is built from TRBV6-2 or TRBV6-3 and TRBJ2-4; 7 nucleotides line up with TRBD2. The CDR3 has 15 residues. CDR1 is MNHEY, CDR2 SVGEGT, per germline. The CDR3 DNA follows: TGTGCCATCAGTGAATCATGGGAGGGCAAAAACATTCAGTACTTC. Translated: CAISESWEGKNIQYF.

This chain's CDR3 is CASMLDYEQYF. In DNA, the CDR3 is TGTGCCAGCATGCTCGACTACGAGCAGTACTTC. The V gene is TRBV2, the J gene TRBJ2-7; no firm D call. The CDR3 covers 11 residues. The V gene lost 7 bases and the J gene lost 3 bases, with 7 bases spanning the gap. CDR1 and CDR2 from the germline V gene are SNHLY and FYNNEI.

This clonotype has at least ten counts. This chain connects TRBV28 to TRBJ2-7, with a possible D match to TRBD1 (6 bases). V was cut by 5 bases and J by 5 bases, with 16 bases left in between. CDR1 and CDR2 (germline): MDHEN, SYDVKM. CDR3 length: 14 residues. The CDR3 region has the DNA TGTGCCAGCAGTCCACACCGGGACATCCACGAGCAGTACTTC. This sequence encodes CASSPHRDIHEQYF.

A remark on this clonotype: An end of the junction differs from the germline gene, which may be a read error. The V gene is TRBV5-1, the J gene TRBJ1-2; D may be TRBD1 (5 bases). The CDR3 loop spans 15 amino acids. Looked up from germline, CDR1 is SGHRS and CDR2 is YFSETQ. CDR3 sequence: CASSLKSGADGGHTF. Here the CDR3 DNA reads TGTGCCAGCAGCTTGAAGTCTGGGGCCGACGGTGGCCACACCTTC.

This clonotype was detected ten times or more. This chain's CDR3 is CASRDGVKSPLHF. The CDR3 DNA reads TGTGCCTCCCGGGACGGGGTAAAATCACCCCTCCACTTT. The chain combines TRBV15 with TRBJ1-6, with D perhaps matching TRBD1 (5 bases). The ends were cut back, 11 bases at V and 10 bases at J, with 18 bases in the middle. The CDR3 is made up of 13 amino acids. Germline V gene sequence: CDR1 LNHNV, CDR2 YYDKDF (reference sequence).

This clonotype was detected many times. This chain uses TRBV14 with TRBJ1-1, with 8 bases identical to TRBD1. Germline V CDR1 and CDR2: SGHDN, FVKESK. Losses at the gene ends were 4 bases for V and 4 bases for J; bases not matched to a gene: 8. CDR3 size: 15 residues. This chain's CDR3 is CASSLFTGGSTEAFF. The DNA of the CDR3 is TGTGCCAGCAGCCTTTTTACAGGGGGGAGCACTGAAGCTTTCTTT.

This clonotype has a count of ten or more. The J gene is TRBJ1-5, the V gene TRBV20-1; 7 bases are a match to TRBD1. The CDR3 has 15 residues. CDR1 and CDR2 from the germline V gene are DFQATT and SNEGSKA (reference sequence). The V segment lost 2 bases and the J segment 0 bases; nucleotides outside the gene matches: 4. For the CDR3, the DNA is TGCAGTGCTAGAAAAACAGGGGATAGCAATCAGCCCCAGCATTTT. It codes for CSARKTGDSNQPQHF.

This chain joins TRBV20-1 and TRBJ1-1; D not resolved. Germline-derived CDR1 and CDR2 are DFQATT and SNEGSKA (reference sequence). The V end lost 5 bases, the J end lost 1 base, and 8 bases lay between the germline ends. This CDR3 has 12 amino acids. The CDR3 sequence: CSAPAGNTEAFF. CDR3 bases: TGCAGTGCTCCCGCGGGGAACACTGAAGCTTTCTTT.

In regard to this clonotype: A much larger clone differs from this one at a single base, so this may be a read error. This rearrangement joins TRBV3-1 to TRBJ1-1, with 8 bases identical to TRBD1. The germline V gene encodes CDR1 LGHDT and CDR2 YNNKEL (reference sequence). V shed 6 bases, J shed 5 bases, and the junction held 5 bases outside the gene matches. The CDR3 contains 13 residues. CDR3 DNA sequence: TGTGCCAGCAGGACAGGGGCCGGAACTGAAGCTTTCTTT. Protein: CASRTGAGTEAFF.

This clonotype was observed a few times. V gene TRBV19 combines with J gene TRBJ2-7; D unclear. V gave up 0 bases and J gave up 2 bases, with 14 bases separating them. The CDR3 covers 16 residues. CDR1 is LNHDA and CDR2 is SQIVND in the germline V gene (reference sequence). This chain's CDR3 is CASSIELGRQTYEQYF. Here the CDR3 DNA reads TGTGCCAGTAGTATAGAATTAGGACGGCAGACCTACGAGCAGTACTTC.

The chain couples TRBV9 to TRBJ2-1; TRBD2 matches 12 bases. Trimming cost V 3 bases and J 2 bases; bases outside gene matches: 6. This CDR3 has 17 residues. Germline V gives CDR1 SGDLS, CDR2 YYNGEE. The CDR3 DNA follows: TGTGCCAGCAGCGGGACTAGCGGGACCGGGCCCTACAATGAGCAGTTCTTC. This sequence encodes CASSGTSGTGPYNEQFF.

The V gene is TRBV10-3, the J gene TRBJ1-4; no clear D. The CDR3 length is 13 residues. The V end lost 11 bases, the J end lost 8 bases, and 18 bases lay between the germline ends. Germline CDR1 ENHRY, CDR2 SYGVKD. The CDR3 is CASRGGWEEKLFF. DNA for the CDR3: TGTGCCTCCCGGGGAGGGTGGGAAGAAAAACTGTTTTTT.

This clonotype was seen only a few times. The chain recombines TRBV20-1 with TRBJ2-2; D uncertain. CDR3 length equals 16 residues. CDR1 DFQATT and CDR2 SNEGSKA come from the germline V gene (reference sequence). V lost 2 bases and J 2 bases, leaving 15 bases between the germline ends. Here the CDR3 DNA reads TGCAGTGCTAGACCCCCAGGAAATATAAACACCGGGGAGCTGTTTTTT. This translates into CSARPPGNINTGELFF.

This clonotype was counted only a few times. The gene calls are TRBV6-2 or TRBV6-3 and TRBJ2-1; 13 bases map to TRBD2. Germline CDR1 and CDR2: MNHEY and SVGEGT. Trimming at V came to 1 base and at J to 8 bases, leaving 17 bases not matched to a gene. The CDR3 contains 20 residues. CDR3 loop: CASSYFLPTGLAGDKDEQFF. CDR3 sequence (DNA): TGTGCCAGCAGTTACTTCTTACCGACTGGACTAGCGGGAGACAAAGATGAGCAGTTCTTC.

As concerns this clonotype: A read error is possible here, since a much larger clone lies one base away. In DNA, the CDR3 is TGTGCCAGCAGCCATCGCCAGGACAGGGTCGTCGATGAGCAGTTCTTC. This sequence encodes CASSHRQDRVVDEQFF. V usage is TRBV3-1 and J usage is TRBJ2-1; 8 bases are shared with TRBD1. V was clipped by 3 bases and J by 8 bases; unmatched bases: 12. The CDR3 is made up of 16 amino acids. Germline assignment: CDR1 LGHDT and CDR2 YNNKEL (reference sequence).

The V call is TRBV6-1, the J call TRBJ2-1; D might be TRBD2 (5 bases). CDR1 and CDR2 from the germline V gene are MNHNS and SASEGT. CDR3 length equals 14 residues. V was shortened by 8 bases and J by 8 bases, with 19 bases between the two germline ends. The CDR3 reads CASSKGLVPHEQFF. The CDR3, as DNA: TGTGCCAGCTCTAAAGGACTCGTCCCCCATGAGCAGTTCTTC.

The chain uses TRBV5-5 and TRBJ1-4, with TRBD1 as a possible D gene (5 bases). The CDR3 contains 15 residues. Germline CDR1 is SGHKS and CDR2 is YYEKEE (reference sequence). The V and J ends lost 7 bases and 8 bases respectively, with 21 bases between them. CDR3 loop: CASVNSWGFGEKLFF. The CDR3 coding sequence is TGTGCCAGCGTCAACTCATGGGGGTTTGGGGAAAAACTGTTTTTT.

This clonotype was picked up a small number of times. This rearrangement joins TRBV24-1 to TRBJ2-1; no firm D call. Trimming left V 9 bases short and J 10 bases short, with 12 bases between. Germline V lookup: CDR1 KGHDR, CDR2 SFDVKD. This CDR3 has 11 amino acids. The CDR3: CATQLLGEQFF. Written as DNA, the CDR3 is TGTGCCACCCAGCTTTTGGGCGAGCAGTTCTTC.